A single sample gave rise to the 15 T cell receptor beta chains below, sequenced in a study of shared clonotypes between healthy human individuals. Only in-frame clones appear in the TCRdb table, and some are missing; sequencing was by immunoSEQ multiplex PCR. The sample has approximately 330,000 clones, roughly 80% seen once. Source material: memory CD4+ T cells sorted from blood. Subset indicated: CD45RA-negative fraction. These receptors originate from a young man in good health.

The genes are TRBV7-2 and TRBJ2-1; D remains ambiguous. Germline-derived CDR1 and CDR2 are SGHTA and FQGNSA. The CDR3 totals 15 residues. Trimming shortened V by 3 bases and J by 2 bases, and 11 bases separated the two germline ends. CDR3 loop: CASSFGLTTYNEQFF. As DNA, the CDR3 is TGTGCCAGCAGCTTTGGCCTAACTACCTACAATGAGCAGTTCTTC.

This chain uses TRBV19 with TRBJ2-3, with TRBD2 identical over 7 bases. The germline V gene has CDR1 LNHDA and CDR2 SQIVND (reference sequence). Trimming cost V 3 bases and J 4 bases; bases outside gene matches: 7. This CDR3 has 15 amino acids. CDR3 amino acids: CASSIPSGGADTQYF. The CDR3 bases are TGTGCCAGTAGTATCCCTAGCGGCGGCGCAGATACGCAGTATTTT.

The chain combines TRBV19 with TRBJ2-1, with TRBD2 as a possible D gene (5 bases). V lost 3 bases and J lost 15, with 18 bases in between. This CDR3 contains 13 residues. Germline V gene lookup returns CDR1 LNHDA and CDR2 SQIVND (reference sequence). CDR3 bases: TGTGCCAGTAGTATCAAGGGAGCCCTAAGCATGTTCTTC. It yields the protein CASSIKGALSMFF.

This clone showed up just once. Other DNA sequences in the sample encode the same CDR3. The V and J genes are TRBV6-5 and TRBJ1-5, with D unclear. Germline assignment: CDR1 MNHEY and CDR2 SVGAGI. This CDR3 is built from 12 residues. The V gene lost 3 bases and the J gene lost 6 bases, with 6 bases spanning the gap. The CDR3 DNA reads as TGTGCCAGCAGTTATTCCGGTCAGCCCCAGCATTTT. The encoded protein is CASSYSGQPQHF.

This clone was counted between two and nine times. This chain joins TRBV20-1 and TRBJ2-1; no clear D. Per germline, CDR1 DFQATT and CDR2 SNEGSKA (reference sequence). This CDR3 contains 10 residues. The V gene lost 5 bases and the J gene lost 5 bases, with 4 bases spanning the gap. The CDR3 DNA follows: TGCAGTGCTCCTGACAATGAGCAGTTCTTC. It specifies CSAPDNEQFF.

This rearrangement joins TRBV28 to TRBJ2-7, with D perhaps matching TRBD2 (7 bases). The CDR3 contains 12 residues. Germline V gene sequence: CDR1 MDHEN, CDR2 SYDVKM. V dropped 8 bases and J dropped 3 bases, with 11 bases sitting between them. CDR3 region: CASQRDNYEQYF. The CDR3 DNA reads as TGTGCCAGCCAGCGGGACAACTACGAGCAGTACTTC.

The chain joins TRBV30 to TRBJ1-2; D is perhaps TRBD1 (5 bases). CDR1 is GTSNPN, CDR2 SVGIG, per germline (reference sequence). This CDR3 has 14 amino acids. Deletions cut 0 bases from V and 5 bases from J, with 13 bases between. The CDR3 loop is CAWSVGGPYYGYTF. The CDR3, as DNA: TGTGCCTGGAGTGTGGGGGGACCTTATTATGGCTACACCTTC.

V is TRBV11-2 and J is TRBJ2-7, with D tentatively TRBD1 or TRBD2 (6 bases each). V was clipped by 1 base and J by 2 bases, with 12 bases between them. Germline loops: CDR1 SGHAT, CDR2 FQNNGV. CDR3 size: 15 residues. For the CDR3, the DNA is TGTGCCAGCAGCTTAGCTGCGGGACAAACCTACGAGCAGTACTTC. Amino acid sequence: CASSLAAGQTYEQYF.

The chain carries TRBV7-9 and TRBJ2-1; TRBD2 might be the D (6 bases). CDR1 and CDR2 (germline): SEHNR, FQNEAQ (reference sequence). The CDR3 spans 15 residues. The V end was cut by 2 bases, the J end by 9 bases, with 17 bases between. The CDR3 bases are TGTGCCAGCAGCTTATTAACTGTCGGGGGAGGTGAGCAGTTCTTC. Translated, it gives CASSLLTVGGGEQFF.

The rearrangement joins TRBV25-1 to TRBJ1-1; 10 bases map to TRBD1. The CDR3 totals 18 residues. The germline V gene encodes CDR1 MGHDK and CDR2 SYGVNS. The trim removed 5 bases at V and 4 bases at J, leaving 16 bases unmatched. The CDR3 spells CASSPPGQGNRSPTEAFF. CDR3 in DNA: TGTGCCAGCAGTCCTCCGGGACAGGGGAACCGCAGCCCCACTGAAGCTTTCTTT.

The chain has TRBV4-2 and TRBJ1-5; 9 bases fit TRBD1. CDR1 and CDR2 from the germline V gene are LGHNA and YNFKEQ. CDR3 length: 16 amino acids. After removal of 1 base from V and 2 bases from J, the junction contained 3 bases not matched to a gene. The CDR3: CASSQGDREGNQPQHF. In DNA, the CDR3 is TGTGCCAGCAGCCAAGGGGACAGGGAAGGCAATCAGCCCCAGCATTTT.

The chain's CDR3 is CASGLVLGLALVSDNEQFF. The CDR3 nucleotides read TGTGCTAGTGGTTTGGTACTGGGACTAGCCCTCGTAAGCGACAATGAGCAGTTCTTC. The rearrangement uses TRBV12-5 and TRBJ2-1, with 9 bases lining up with TRBD2. Germline CDR1 is LGHNT and CDR2 is FRNRAP. The CDR3 spans 19 residues. V shed 0 bases, J shed 5 bases, and the junction held 14 bases outside the gene matches.

This clone was seen just once. Within the sample, other DNA sequences also encode this same CDR3. The chain carries TRBV28 and TRBJ1-1; D ambiguous. The CDR3 has 13 residues. CDR1 MDHEN and CDR2 SYDVKM come from the germline V gene. V lost 1 base and J lost 0, with 3 bases in between. CDR3 sequence (DNA): TGTGCCAGCAGTTTATTGGTGAACACTGAAGCTTTCTTT. It yields the protein CASSLLVNTEAFF. The full variable domain, in which reference TRBV28 and TRBJ1-1 provide the parts outside the CDR3, is DVKVTQSSRYLVKRTGEKVFLECVQDMDHENMFWYRQDPGLGLRLIYFSYDVKMKEKGDIPEGYSVSREKKERFSLILESASTNQTSMYLCASSLLVNTEAFFGQGTRLTVV.

V usage is TRBV7-2 and J usage is TRBJ1-4; D uncertain. Germline loops: CDR1 SGHTA, CDR2 FQGNSA. This CDR3 spans 13 amino acids. V gave up 1 base and J gave up 3 bases, with 3 bases separating them. CDR3 amino acids: CASSLEANEKLFF. CDR3 bases: TGTGCCAGCAGCTTAGAAGCTAATGAAAAACTGTTTTTT. Based on the CDR3 plus reference TRBV7-2 and TRBJ1-4, the full variable domain is GAGVSQSPSNKVTEKGKDVELRCDPISGHTALYWYRQSLGQGLEFLIYFQGNSAPDKSGLPSDRFSAERTGGSVSTLTIQRTQQEDSAVYLCASSLEANEKLFFGSGTQLSVL.

This rearrangement joins TRBV10-1 to TRBJ2-5; 14 bases are shared with TRBD2. CDR3 size: 16 residues. CDR1 WNHNN and CDR2 SYGVQD come from the germline V gene (reference sequence). Germline trimming cut 5 bases from V and 1 base from J; bases unmatched to any gene: 3. CDR3 sequence: CASSQGLAGGQETQYF. CDR3 in DNA: TGCGCCAGCAGTCAAGGACTAGCGGGGGGCCAAGAGACCCAGTACTTC.